This T cell receptor beta chain was captured in a study of CD8+ T cells in alopecia areata (dated 2018 in TCRdb). Turning to the overall study: Treated patients were enrolled in an open-label pilot trial of oral tofacitinib, 5 to 10 mg twice daily, for moderate-to-severe alopecia areata. Human TCRbeta sequencing covered scalp tissue and sorted CD4+ and CD8+ peripheral blood T cells from patchy and totalis/universalis alopecia areata patients and healthy controls. The RNA source kit depended on sample type: the PAXgene miRNA kit for fixed scalp, the miRNeasy kit for PBMCs, and the RNeasy kit for mouse skin. TCRbeta CDR3 regions were amplified by immunoSEQ multiplex PCR using 35 Vbeta forward and 13 Jbeta reverse primers. For the treated patients, the SALT score, which quantifies what percentage of scalp surface area is affected, served as the measure of disease severity. The study used high-throughput TCRbeta sequencing to examine T cell clonal expansion in alopecia areata, in both the C3H/HeJ mouse model and human patients. Tofacitinib was administered for 6 to 18 months, and 6 months of follow-up off drug were then conducted to assess delayed response and recurrence. Patients on tofacitinib were biopsied at baseline and after 4 and 24 weeks of treatment, and several of the patients also had a later scalp biopsy. Scalp clonality was compared among normal scalp (n=4), patchy alopecia areata scalp (n=8), and alopecia totalis/universalis scalp (n=8). Overall study outcomes, separate from this receptor: Tofacitinib significantly decreased scalp clonality and the number of expanded CD8+ clones among the top 100 scalp clones. Higher clonality and more expanded CD8+ clones were observed in lesional scalp than in normal scalp, particularly in alopecia totalis/universalis, a finding suggestive of antigenic drive. Because the treated cohort was small and had just a single nonresponder, larger studies are needed to establish links between baseline CD8+ expansion and response. TCR sequences shared between patients were less clear than in mice, possibly partly because of HLA diversity in the patient population. Unlike mouse skin, which is dominated by gammadelta T cells, normal human skin has resident alphabeta T cells that are also sequenced, and this complicates analysis of the scalp TCR repertoire. During tofacitinib treatment, many expanded lesional clones remained in scalp and blood, and this persistence may partly explain relapse after treatment is stopped.

Sample time point, as interpreted from the label and publication: 4 weeks on oral tofacitinib. In light of the paper, this sample's treatment or condition label describes: oral pan-JAK inhibitor, 5-10 mg twice daily. Peripheral blood and lesional scalp punch biopsies were obtained from patients with alopecia areata. Human scalp biopsies were immediately fixed in PAXgene tissue containers. The library was made by the immunoSEQ multiplex PCR assay. For TCR sequencing, RNA was extracted from every sample and reverse transcribed into cDNA to serve as template. SuperScript III was used to make first-strand cDNA, primed with a 2:1 mix of oligo-dT and random hexamers. A synthetic immune receptor repertoire was used to measure amplification bias, and any remaining bias was corrected computationally. Under the source paper's analysis protocol: Raw reads were preprocessed to remove errors, and CDR3 was defined according to IMGT conventions as the region from the conserved cysteine to phenylalanine. Clonality was calculated as 1 minus Shannon entropy normalized by log2 of the number of productive unique TCRs. Whether scalp clones were CD4 or CD8 was inferred by matching scalp TCRbeta sequences against CD4 and CD8 repertoires sorted from blood. TCRdb obtained this table from immuneACCESS and retained in-frame rearrangements with V and J assigned. These tables miss some clones; where compared with another copy, unresolved V genes account for less than half of the shortfall, and the remainder is unexplained. That table gives V, J and clone size, and the DNA gave D and trimming. The sample table records fewer than 9,500 clones; 60% to 65% of these occur just once. The ten largest account for about 13% of the sample.

Comment on this clone: Its target antigen remains unknown. No clone much larger than this one lies a single base away; base qualities are absent.

CDR1 and CDR2 are read off the germline V gene (reference sequence) as MNHEY and SMNVEV. The CDR3 runs 15 amino acids, cysteine and phenylalanine included. Of the read, only the CDR3 DNA is kept; its 45 bases are in frame from base 1. A distance of 18 bases separates the germline ends of V and J, which lose 7 bases and 2 bases respectively. The TCR sequence derives from a human donor with alopecia areata. The sequence links TRBV27 to TRBJ2-7; the D gene is perhaps TRBD1 or TRBD2, each of them matching over 5 bases. The material was skin, obtained at week 4, from a patient treated with tofacitinib. CDR3 loop: CASISRGRLAYEQYF. The bases are TGTGCCAGCATCTCCCGGGGCCGCTTAGCCTACGAGCAGTACTTC.